This record concerns one T cell receptor beta chain sequence. This record belongs to a study of control samples from healthy donors and cancer patients. The method was immunoSEQ multiplex PCR; TCRdb's version includes in-frame clones alone and lacks a portion of them. The sample has tens of thousands of clones; around nine tenths are singletons. Germline CDR1 and CDR2: MNHNY and SVGAGI (reference sequence). V lost 5 bases to trimming and J lost 2 bases, with 9 bases between them. The length of the CDR3 is 13 residues. Material for sequencing was blood. The receptor comes from a man between 45 and 60 years old in good health. The chain combines TRBV6-6 with TRBJ1-2; TRBD1 is a possible D gene (6 bases). CDR3 nucleotides: TGTGCCAGCAGTCCCGGACAGAACTATGGCTACACCTTC. It translates to CASSPGQNYGYTF.